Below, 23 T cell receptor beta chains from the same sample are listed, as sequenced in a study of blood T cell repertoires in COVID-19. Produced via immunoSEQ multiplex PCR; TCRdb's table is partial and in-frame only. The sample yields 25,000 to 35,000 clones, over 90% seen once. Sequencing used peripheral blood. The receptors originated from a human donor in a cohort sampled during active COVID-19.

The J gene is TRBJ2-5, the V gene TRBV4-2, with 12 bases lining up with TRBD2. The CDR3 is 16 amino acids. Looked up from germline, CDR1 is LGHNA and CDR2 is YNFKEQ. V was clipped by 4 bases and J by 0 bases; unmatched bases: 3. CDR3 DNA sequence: TGTGCCAGCAGCCGCGGGACTAGCGGGTACCAAGAGACCCAGTACTTC. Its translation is CASSRGTSGYQETQYF.

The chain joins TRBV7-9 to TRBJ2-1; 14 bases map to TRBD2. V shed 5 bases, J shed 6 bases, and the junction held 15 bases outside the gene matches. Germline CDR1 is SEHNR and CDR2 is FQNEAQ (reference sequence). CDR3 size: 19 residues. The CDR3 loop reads CASSNIPGLAGESGNEQFF. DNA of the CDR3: TGTGCCAGCAGCAACATACCGGGACTAGCGGGAGAAAGTGGCAATGAGCAGTTCTTC.

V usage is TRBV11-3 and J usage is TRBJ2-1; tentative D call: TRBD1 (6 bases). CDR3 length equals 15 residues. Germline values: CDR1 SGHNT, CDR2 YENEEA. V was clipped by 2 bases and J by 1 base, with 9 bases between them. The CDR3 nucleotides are TGTGCCAGCAGCTTAAAGGGACATTCCTACAATGAGCAGTTCTTC. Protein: CASSLKGHSYNEQFF.

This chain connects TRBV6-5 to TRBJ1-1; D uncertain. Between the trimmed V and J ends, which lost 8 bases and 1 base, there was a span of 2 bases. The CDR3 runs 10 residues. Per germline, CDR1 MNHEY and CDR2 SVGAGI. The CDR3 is CASQNTEAFF. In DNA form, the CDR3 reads TGTGCCAGCCAGAACACTGAAGCTTTCTTT.

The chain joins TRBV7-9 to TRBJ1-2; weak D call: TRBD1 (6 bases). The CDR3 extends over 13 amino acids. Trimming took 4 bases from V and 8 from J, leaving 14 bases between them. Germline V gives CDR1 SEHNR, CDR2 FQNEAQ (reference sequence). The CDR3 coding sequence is TGTGCCAGCAGCTCCGGTACAGGGCGCGGCTACACCTTC. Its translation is CASSSGTGRGYTF.

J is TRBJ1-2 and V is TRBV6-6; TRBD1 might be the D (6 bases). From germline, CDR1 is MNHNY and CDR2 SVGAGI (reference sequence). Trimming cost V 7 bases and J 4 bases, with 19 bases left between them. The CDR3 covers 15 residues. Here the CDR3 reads CASTPSAGEVYGYTF. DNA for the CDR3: TGTGCCAGCACCCCTTCGGCAGGGGAAGTCTATGGCTACACCTTC.

The CDR3 sequence: CASSTMTKVHQPQHF. The CDR3 DNA reads TGTGCCAGCAGTACCATGACTAAGGTCCATCAGCCCCAGCATTTT. J is TRBJ1-5 and V is TRBV28; no clear D. The germline gives CDR1 MDHEN, CDR2 SYDVKM. The V end was cut by 5 bases, the J end by 5 bases, with 16 bases between. The CDR3 runs to 15 residues.

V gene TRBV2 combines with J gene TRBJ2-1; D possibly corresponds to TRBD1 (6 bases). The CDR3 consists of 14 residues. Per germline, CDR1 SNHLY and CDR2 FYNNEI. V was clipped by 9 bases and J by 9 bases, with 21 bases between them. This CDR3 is CARHRDTGQGEQFF. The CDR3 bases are TGTGCCAGACACCGGGACACGGGGCAAGGTGAGCAGTTCTTC.

The CDR3 is CASRSQGALPEAFF. CDR3 sequence (DNA): TGCGCCAGCAGGTCTCAGGGCGCTTTACCTGAAGCTTTCTTT. The chain combines TRBV5-1 with TRBJ1-1; maybe TRBD1 (5 bases). Germline assignment: CDR1 SGHRS and CDR2 YFSETQ. V lost 5 bases, J lost 6 bases, and 17 bases lay in between. This CDR3 has 14 amino acids.

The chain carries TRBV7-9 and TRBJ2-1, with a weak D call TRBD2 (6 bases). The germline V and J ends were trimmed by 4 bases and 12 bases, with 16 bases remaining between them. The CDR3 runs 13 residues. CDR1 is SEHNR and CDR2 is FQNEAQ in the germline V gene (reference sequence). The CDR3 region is CASSSGSGDSQFF. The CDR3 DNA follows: TGTGCCAGCAGCTCCGGGTCGGGGGATTCGCAGTTCTTC.

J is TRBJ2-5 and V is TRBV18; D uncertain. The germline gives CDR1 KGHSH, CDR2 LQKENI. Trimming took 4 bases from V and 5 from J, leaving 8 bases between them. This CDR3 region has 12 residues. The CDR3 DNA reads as TGTGCCAGCTCACGCAGTCAGGAGACCCAGTACTTC. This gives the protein CASSRSQETQYF.

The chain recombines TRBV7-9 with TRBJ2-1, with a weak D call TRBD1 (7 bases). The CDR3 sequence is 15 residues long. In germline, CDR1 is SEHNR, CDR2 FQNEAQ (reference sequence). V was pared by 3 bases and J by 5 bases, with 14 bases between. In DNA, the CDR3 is TGTGCCAGCAGCTTTGGGGGGACAGTGAACAATGAGCAGTTCTTC. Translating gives CASSFGGTVNNEQFF. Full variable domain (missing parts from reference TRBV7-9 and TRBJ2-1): DTGVSQNPRHKITKRGQNVTFRCDPISEHNRLYWYRQTLGQGPEFLTYFQNEAQLEKSRLLSDRFSAERPKGSFSTLEIQRTEQGDSAMYLCASSFGGTVNNEQFFGPGTRLTVL.

The CDR3 nucleotides are TGCGCCAGCAGCTTAGCGGGACCCTACGAGCAGTACTTC. It codes for CASSLAGPYEQYF. The gene calls are TRBV5-1 and TRBJ2-7; the match to TRBD2 covers 7 bases. Germline V gene lookup returns CDR1 SGHRS and CDR2 YFSETQ. Germline trimming cut 2 bases from V and 2 bases from J; bases unmatched to any gene: 1. The CDR3 is 13 residues long.

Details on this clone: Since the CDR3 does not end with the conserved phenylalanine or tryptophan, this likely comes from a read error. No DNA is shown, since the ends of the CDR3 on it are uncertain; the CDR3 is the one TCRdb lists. CDR3 residues: CASSSRDGRDSL. The chain joins TRBV18 to TRBJ2-7; the table's TRBD2 call for D was not verified on the DNA. Germline V gene lookup returns CDR1 KGHSH and CDR2 LQKENI. The CDR3 length equals 12 residues, ends included.

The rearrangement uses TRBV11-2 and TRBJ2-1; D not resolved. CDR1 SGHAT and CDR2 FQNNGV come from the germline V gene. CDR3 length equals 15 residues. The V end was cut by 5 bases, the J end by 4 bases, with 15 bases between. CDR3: CASSPTSPLYNEQFF. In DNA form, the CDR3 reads TGTGCCAGCAGCCCGACAAGTCCTCTATACAATGAGCAGTTCTTC. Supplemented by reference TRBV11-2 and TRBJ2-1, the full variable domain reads EAGVAQSPRYKIIEKRQSVAFWCNPISGHATLYWYQQILGQGPKLLIQFQNNGVVDDSQLPKDRFSAERLKGVDSTLKIQPAKLEDSAVYLCASSPTSPLYNEQFFGPGTRLTVL.

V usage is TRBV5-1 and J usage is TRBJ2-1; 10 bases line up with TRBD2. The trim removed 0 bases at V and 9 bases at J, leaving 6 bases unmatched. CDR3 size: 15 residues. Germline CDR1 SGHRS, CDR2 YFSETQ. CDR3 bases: TGCGCCAGCAGCTTGGTCGGTATAGCGGGAGGTGAGCAGTTCTTC. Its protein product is CASSLVGIAGGEQFF.

The CDR3 reads CASSSGTGLMGGYTF. The CDR3 DNA reads TGTGCCAGCAGCTCTGGGACAGGACTAATGGGGGGCTACACCTTC. This chain joins TRBV7-2 and TRBJ1-2; 8 positions agree with TRBD1. Trimming removed 4 bases from V and 8 bases from J; junction bases left unmatched: 12. CDR1 is SGHTA and CDR2 is FQGNSA in the germline V gene. The CDR3 contains 15 residues.

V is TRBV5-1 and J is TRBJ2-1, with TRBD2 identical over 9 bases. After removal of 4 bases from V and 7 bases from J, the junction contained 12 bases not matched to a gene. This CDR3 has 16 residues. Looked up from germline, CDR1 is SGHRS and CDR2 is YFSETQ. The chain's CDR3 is CASSGIAGVMGNEQFF. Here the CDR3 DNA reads TGCGCCAGCAGCGGCATAGCGGGAGTCATGGGTAATGAGCAGTTCTTC.

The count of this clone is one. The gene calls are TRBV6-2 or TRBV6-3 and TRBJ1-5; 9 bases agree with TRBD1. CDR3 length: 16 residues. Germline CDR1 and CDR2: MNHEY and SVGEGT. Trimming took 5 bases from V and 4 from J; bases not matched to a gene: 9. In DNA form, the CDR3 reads TGTGCCAGCAGTCTAAACCGGGACAGGGTTAATCAGCCCCAGCATTTT. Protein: CASSLNRDRVNQPQHF.

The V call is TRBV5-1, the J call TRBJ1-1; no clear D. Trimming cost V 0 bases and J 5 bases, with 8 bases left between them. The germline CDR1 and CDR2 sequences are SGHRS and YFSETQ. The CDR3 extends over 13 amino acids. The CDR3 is CASSLGAGTEAFF. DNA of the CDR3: TGCGCCAGCAGCTTGGGGGCTGGAACTGAAGCTTTCTTT.

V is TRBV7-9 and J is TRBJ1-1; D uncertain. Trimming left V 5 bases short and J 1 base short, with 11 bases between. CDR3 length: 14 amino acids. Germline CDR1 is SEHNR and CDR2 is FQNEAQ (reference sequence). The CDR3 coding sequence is TGTGCCAGCAGCCCACGTCTCGGGAACACTGAAGCTTTCTTT. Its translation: CASSPRLGNTEAFF. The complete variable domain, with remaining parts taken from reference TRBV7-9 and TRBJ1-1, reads DTGVSQNPRHKITKRGQNVTFRCDPISEHNRLYWYRQTLGQGPEFLTYFQNEAQLEKSRLLSDRFSAERPKGSFSTLEIQRTEQGDSAMYLCASSPRLGNTEAFFGQGTRLTVV.

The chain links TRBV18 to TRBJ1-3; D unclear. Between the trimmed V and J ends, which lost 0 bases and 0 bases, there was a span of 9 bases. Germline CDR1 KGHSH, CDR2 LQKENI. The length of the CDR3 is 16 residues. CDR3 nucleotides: TGTGCCAGCTCACCACCGAGCACGGTCTCTGGAAACACCATATATTTT. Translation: CASSPPSTVSGNTIYF.

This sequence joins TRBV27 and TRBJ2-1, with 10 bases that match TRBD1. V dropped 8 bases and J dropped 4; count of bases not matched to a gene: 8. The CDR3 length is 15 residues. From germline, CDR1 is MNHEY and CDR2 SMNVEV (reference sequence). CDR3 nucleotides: TGTGCCAGCTCTCGTGGGACAGGGGCGTACAATGAGCAGTTCTTC. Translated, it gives CASSRGTGAYNEQFF.